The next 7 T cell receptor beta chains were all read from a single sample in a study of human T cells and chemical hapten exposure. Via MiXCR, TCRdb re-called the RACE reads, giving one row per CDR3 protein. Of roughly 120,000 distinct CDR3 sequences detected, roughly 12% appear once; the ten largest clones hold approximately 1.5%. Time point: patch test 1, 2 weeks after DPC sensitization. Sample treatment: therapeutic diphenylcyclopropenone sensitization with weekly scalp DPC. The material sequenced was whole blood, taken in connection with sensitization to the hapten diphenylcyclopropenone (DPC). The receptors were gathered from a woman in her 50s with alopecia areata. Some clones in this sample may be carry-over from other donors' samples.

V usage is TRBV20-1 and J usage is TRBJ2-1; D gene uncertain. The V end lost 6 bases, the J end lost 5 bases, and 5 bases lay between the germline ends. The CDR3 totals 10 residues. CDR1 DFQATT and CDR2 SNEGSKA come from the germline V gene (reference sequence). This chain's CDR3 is CSAKNNEQFF. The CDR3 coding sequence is TGCAGTGCCAAAAACAATGAGCAGTTCTTC.

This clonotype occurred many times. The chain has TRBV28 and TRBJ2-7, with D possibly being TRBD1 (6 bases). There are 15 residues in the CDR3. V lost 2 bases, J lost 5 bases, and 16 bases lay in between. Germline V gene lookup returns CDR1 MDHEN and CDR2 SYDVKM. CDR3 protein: CASSLRGIGTNEQYF. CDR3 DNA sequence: TGTGCCAGCAGTTTAAGGGGGATCGGGACAAACGAGCAGTACTTC.

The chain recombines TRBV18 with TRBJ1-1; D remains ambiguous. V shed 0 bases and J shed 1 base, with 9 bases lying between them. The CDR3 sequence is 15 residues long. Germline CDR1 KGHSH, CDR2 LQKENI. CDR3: CASSPPGRTNTEAFF. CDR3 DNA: TGTGCCAGCTCACCACCGGGCAGGACGAACACTGAAGCTTTCTTT.

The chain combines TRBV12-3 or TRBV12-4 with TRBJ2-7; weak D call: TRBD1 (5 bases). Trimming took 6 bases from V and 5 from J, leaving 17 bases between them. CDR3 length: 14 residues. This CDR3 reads CASRGSGMDNEQYF. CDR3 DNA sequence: TGTGCCAGCAGAGGGTCAGGGATGGACAACGAGCAGTACTTC.

CDR3 sequence reads: CASRRASSYNEQFF. For the CDR3, the DNA is TGTGCCAGCAGGCGGGCGAGCTCCTACAATGAGCAGTTCTTC. This rearrangement joins TRBV28 to TRBJ2-1; maybe TRBD2 (5 bases). V was trimmed by 6 bases and J by 0 bases, leaving 9 bases between them. CDR3 length: 14 residues. Germline-derived CDR1 and CDR2 are MDHEN and SYDVKM.

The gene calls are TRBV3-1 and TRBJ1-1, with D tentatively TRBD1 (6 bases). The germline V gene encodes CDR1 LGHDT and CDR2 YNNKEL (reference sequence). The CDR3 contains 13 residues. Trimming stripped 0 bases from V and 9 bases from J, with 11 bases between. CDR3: CASSQDRGFKAFF. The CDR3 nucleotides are TGTGCCAGCAGCCAAGACAGGGGTTTCAAAGCTTTCTTT.

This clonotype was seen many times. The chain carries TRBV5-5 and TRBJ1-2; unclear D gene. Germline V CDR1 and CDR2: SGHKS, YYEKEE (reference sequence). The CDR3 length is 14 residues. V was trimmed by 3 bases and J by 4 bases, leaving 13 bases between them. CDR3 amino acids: CASSSYPGSYGYTF. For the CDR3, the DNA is TGTGCCAGCAGCTCTTACCCAGGAAGCTATGGCTACACCTTC.